This T cell receptor (beta chain) was sequenced for a study of response to subunit inactivated influenza vaccine. The germline gives CDR1 SQVTM, CDR2 ANQGSEA. V gave up 5 bases and J gave up 4 bases, with 17 bases separating them. The CDR3 length is 14 residues. On this clonotype: Its antigen is currently unknown.

Overall study results and limits: Only a handful of new T cells, the authors suggested, are recruited with each seasonal influenza vaccination.

In TCRdb, the RT-PCR reads were re-called with MiXCR into one record per CDR3 protein. The sample records around 480,000 distinct CDR3 sequences, 9.5% to 13% being singletons. The chain joins TRBV29-1 to TRBJ1-1, with D perhaps matching TRBD1 (5 bases). The source material was PBMCs from blood, sampled 40 to 50 days after vaccination. The source is a man in his forties or fifties who received an inactivated influenza vaccine. CDR3 loop: CSVPHAGGGTEAFF. The CDR3 DNA is TGCAGCGTTCCGCATGCCGGGGGTGGCACTGAAGCTTTCTTT.